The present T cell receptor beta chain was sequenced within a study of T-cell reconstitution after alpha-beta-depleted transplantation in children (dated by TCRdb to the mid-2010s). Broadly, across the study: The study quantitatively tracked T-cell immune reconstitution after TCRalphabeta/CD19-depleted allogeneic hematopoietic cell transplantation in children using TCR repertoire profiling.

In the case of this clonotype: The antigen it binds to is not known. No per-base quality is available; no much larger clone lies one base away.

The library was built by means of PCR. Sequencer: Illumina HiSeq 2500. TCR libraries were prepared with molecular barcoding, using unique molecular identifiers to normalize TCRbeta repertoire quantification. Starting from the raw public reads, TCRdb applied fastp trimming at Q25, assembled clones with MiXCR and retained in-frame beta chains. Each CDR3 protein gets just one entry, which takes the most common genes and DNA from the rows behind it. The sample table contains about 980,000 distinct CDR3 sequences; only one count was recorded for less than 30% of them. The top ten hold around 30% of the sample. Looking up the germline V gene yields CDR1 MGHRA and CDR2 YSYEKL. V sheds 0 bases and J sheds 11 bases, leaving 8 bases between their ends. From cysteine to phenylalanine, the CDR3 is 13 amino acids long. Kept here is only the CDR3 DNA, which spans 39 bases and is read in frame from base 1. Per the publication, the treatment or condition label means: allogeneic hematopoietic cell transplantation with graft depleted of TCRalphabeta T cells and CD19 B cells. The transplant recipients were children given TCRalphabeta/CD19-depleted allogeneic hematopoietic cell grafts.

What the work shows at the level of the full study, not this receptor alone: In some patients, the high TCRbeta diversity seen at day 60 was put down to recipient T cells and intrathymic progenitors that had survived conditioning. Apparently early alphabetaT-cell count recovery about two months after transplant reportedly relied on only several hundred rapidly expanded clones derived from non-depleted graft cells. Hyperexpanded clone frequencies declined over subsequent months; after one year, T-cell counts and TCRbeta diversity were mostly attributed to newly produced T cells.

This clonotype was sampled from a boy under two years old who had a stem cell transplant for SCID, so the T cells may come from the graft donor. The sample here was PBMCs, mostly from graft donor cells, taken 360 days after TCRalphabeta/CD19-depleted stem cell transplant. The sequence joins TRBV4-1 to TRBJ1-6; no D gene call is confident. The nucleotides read TGCGCCAGCAGCCAAGATCTCCGGACACCCCTCCACTTT. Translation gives CASSQDLRTPLHF.